This TCR beta chain emerged from a study of T cells in Graves' hyperthyroidism and ophthalmopathy. General observations from the study: It was a median roughly 6.5 months before onset that the model predicted ophthalmopathy.

A remark on this clonotype: Antigen specificity is unknown.

It was RNA transcripts that yielded the amplified TCR beta CDR3 regions. Carried out on the TCR CDR3, a first-round RT-PCR used the HTBI primer set. Via MiXCR, TCRdb re-called the multiplex PCR reads, giving one row per CDR3 protein. The table lists around 350,000 distinct CDR3 sequences, 20% to 25% of them singletons. This CDR3 region has 16 residues. The V segment lost 5 bases and the J segment 6 bases; nucleotides outside the gene matches: 6. This TCR was sampled from a man aged 45 to 65 with Graves' hyperthyroidism. The chain has TRBV12-3 or TRBV12-4 and TRBJ2-2, with 13 nucleotides matching TRBD2. The sequenced sample was blood. CDR3 bases: TGTGCCAGCAGTCCCAGGACTAGCGGGAGATCCGGGGAGCTGTTTTTT. Its protein product is CASSPRTSGRSGELFF.